This TCR beta chain was observed in a study of T cells in Graves' hyperthyroidism and ophthalmopathy. V was pared by 6 bases and J by 3 bases, with 10 bases of the junction left unmatched. Germline V gene sequence: CDR1 MGHRA, CDR2 YSYEKL. The CDR3 has 16 amino acids. Fresh peripheral blood, roughly 9.8 ml of it, supplied the PBMCs. Researchers took RNA transcripts and amplified the TCR beta CDR3 regions from them. Initially, a first-round RT-PCR of the TCR CDR3 employed the HTBI primer set. TCRdb independently ran MiXCR on the multiplex PCR reads; one entry per CDR3 protein. The table includes roughly 550,000 distinct CDR3 sequences, around 16% detected once.

The sample taken for sequencing was blood. The genes are TRBV4-1 and TRBJ1-5, with 8 bases lining up with TRBD1. This receptor was obtained from a woman in her twenties or thirties with Graves' ophthalmopathy. The CDR3 reads CASRGLGTGDNQPQHF. The CDR3 coding sequence is TGCGCCAGCAGAGGTTTAGGGACAGGAGACAATCAGCCCCAGCATTTT.